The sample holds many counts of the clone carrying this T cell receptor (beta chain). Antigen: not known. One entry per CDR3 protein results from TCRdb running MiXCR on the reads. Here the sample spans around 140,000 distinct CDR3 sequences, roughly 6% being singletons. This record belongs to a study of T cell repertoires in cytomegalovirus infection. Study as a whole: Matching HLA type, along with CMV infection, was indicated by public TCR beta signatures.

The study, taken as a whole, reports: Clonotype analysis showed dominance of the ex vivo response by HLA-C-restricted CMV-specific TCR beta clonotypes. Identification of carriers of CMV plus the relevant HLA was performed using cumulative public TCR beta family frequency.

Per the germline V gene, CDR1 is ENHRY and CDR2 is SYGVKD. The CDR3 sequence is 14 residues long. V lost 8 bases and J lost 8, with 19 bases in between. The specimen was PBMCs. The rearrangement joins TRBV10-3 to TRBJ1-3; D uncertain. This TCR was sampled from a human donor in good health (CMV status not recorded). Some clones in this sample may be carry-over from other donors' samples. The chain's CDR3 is CAIGPTGEGYTIYF. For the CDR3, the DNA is TGTGCCATCGGCCCTACTGGCGAGGGCTACACCATATATTTT.